This T cell receptor (beta chain) was sequenced for a study of persistence of HIV-infected CD4 T cells. Study as a whole: The sample holds CD4+ T cells responsive to CMV or HIV-1 Gag. Regarding the study as a whole: Proviral oligoclonality tracked with TCR oligoclonality within the same sorted cells. Degenerate expanded CDR3beta sequences were enriched among CMV- and Gag-responding cells.

The length of the CDR3 is 15 residues. V was cut by 0 bases and J by 3 bases, with 11 bases left in between. CDR1 KGHSH and CDR2 LQKENI come from the germline V gene. This was the immunoSEQ version 4 assay in survey mode. The protocol was immunoSEQ multiplex PCR, while the TCRdb copy is restricted to in-frame clones and leaves out a portion. The sample lists about 36,000 clones, 85% occurring once. In the case of this clone: Its antigen is not identified.

The stimulus was an HIV-1 Gag 15-mer peptide pool, roughly 1 ug/peptide/mL. CD40L/CD69 double-negative CD45RO-high memory CD4+ T cells were collected. This TCR was recovered from an adult with HIV. The donor label of this sample is uncertain. J is TRBJ1-1 and V is TRBV18; D remains unclear. Sample: cultured CD4+ T cells from PBMCs, taken from a patient who received antiretroviral therapy. CDR3 region: CASSPPIYLDTEAFF. The CDR3, as DNA: TGTGCCAGCTCACCACCAATCTACTTGGACACTGAAGCTTTCTTT.